There are many counts of the clone carrying this T cell receptor (beta chain). This sample was included in a study of molecular identifiers for immune sequencing clone quantification. TCRdb reanalysed the PCR reads using MiXCR and keeps one entry per CDR3 protein. The sample holds 250,000 to 350,000 distinct CDR3 sequences, over 20% seen once. With 4 bases removed from V and 7 bases from J, the gap between germline ends came to 17 bases. This CDR3 spans 15 amino acids. Per the germline V gene, CDR1 is LGHNA and CDR2 is YSLEER. The receptor comes from a human donor in good health. Some libraries in this study had Jurkat cell RNA spiked in. Specimen: naive CD8+ T cells from blood, with Jurkat cell RNA spiked in. The sample's subset: FACS-sorted CD8+CD4-CCR7+CD45RA+ naive T cells. The chain joins TRBV4-3 to TRBJ1-5; no reliable D call. The CDR3 DNA reads TGCGCCAGCAGCCCCTGGGCGGGGATGGCCCAGCCCCAGCATTTT. Its protein product is CASSPWAGMAQPQHF.